A single sample gave rise to the 15 T cell receptor beta chains below, sequenced in a study of spatial heterogeneity in lung cancer. Time point specified: blood at routine non-recurrence follow-up after resection. TCRs were sequenced from unsorted whole RNA of tumor, nontumor lung or PBMC. Via MiXCR, TCRdb re-called the 5' RACE reads, giving one row per CDR3 protein. The profile shows 45,000 to 65,000 distinct CDR3 sequences, 6% to 8.5% of them singletons. The source was PBMCs, collected at follow-up. The source is a female donor with early-stage non-small cell lung cancer.

The gene calls are TRBV5-4 and TRBJ2-1, with 8 bases lining up with TRBD2. The ends lost 5 bases at V and 3 bases at J; junction bases unmatched: 7. The CDR3 length is 15 residues. Germline V lookup: CDR1 SGHNT, CDR2 YYREEE (reference sequence). CDR3 amino acids: CASSFGGAGYNEQFF. The CDR3 nucleotides read TGTGCCAGCAGTTTCGGGGGGGCGGGCTACAATGAGCAGTTCTTC.

This clonotype was picked up many times. The V call is TRBV3-1, the J call TRBJ1-6; 7 positions match TRBD1. V trimming: 2 bases; J trimming: 7 bases; junction bases outside the gene matches: 2. Germline V lookup: CDR1 LGHDT, CDR2 YNNKEL (reference sequence). This CDR3 is built from 14 residues. The DNA for the CDR3 is TGTGCCAGCAGCCAACAACAGGGGAATTCACCCCTCCACTTT. It translates to CASSQQQGNSPLHF.

This clonotype has more than one count but fewer than ten. This rearrangement joins TRBV27 to TRBJ2-2; D remains unclear. Trimming shortened V by 5 bases and J by 8 bases, and 9 bases separated the two germline ends. Per the germline V gene, CDR1 is MNHEY and CDR2 is SMNVEV (reference sequence). The CDR3 loop spans 12 amino acids. CDR3: CASSPLRGELFF. DNA of the CDR3: TGTGCCAGCAGTCCCCTGAGGGGGGAGCTGTTTTTT.

At least ten counts were recorded for this clonotype. This chain uses TRBV6-2 or TRBV6-3 with TRBJ2-5, with 8 bases matching TRBD2. With V trimmed by 5 bases and J by 5 bases, 10 bases remained unmatched. The CDR3 runs to 15 residues. Germline V gene data show CDR1 as MNHEY and CDR2 as SVGEGT. In nucleotides, the CDR3 is TGTGCCAGCAGTACCCAAGGACTAGCTCGGGAGACCCAGTACTTC. Protein sequence: CASSTQGLARETQYF.

This chain connects TRBV12-3 or TRBV12-4 to TRBJ1-1; D unclear. The CDR3 consists of 13 residues. Trimming removed 6 bases at V and 8 bases at J, with 16 bases between. CDR3: CASSSTTPIEAFF. The CDR3, as DNA: TGTGCCAGCAGCTCCACCACGCCCATAGAAGCTTTCTTT.

This clonotype was found a few times. The rearrangement links TRBV25-1 to TRBJ1-2; a possible D gene is TRBD1 (6 bases). V lost 7 bases and J lost 4, with 10 bases in between. CDR3 length equals 12 residues. Germline V gives CDR1 MGHDK, CDR2 SYGVNS. CDR3 bases: TGTGCCAGCACCGGACAGCCCTATGGCTACACCTTC. Protein: CASTGQPYGYTF.

There are a few counts of this clonotype. The genes are TRBV25-1 and TRBJ2-2; 11 nucleotides match TRBD1. Germline assignment: CDR1 MGHDK and CDR2 SYGVNS. The length of the CDR3 is 16 residues. Losses at the gene ends were 5 bases for V and 6 bases for J; bases not matched to a gene: 8. CDR3 sequence (DNA): TGTGCCAGCAGTTCCGGGACAGGGGGGTTCTCCGGGGAGCTGTTTTTT. As protein: CASSSGTGGFSGELFF. The whole variable domain, filled in from reference TRBV25-1 and TRBJ2-2, reads EADIYQTPRYLVIGTGKKITLECSQTMGHDKMYWYQQDPGMELHLIHYSYGVNSTEKGDLSSESTVSRIRTEHFPLTLESARPSHTSQYLCASSSGTGGFSGELFFGEGSRLTVL.

V and J are TRBV12-3 or TRBV12-4 and TRBJ1-4; no definite D call. Deletions cut 6 bases from V and 5 bases from J, with 4 bases between. The CDR3 contains 11 residues. As DNA, the CDR3 is TGTGCCAGCAGCCAGAATGAAAAACTGTTTTTT. The encoded protein is CASSQNEKLFF.

With respect to this clonotype: Sequence at one end of the junction differs from germline and may be a read error. The chain employs TRBV7-7 and TRBJ2-2; perhaps TRBD1 as D (6 bases). The CDR3 is 15 amino acids. Germline CDR1 is SSHAT and CDR2 is FNYEAQ (reference sequence). This chain's CDR3 is CASSLSFRGYGELFF. CDR3 DNA: TGTGCTAGCAGCTTAAGTTTCAGGGGATACGGGGAGCTGTTTTTT.

In its sample, this clonotype was seen a few times. The chain joins TRBV12-3 or TRBV12-4 to TRBJ2-5; D may correspond to TRBD1 or TRBD2 (6 bases each). The CDR3 runs to 14 residues. The V end lost 2 bases, the J end lost 5 bases, and 12 bases lay between the germline ends. The CDR3 spells CASSLTSGAETQYF. CDR3 sequence (DNA): TGTGCCAGCAGTTTAACGTCGGGGGCCGAGACCCAGTACTTC.

This clonotype appeared many times. The gene calls are TRBV5-1 and TRBJ2-5; D possibly matches TRBD1 or TRBD2 (5 bases each). CDR3 length: 13 residues. Per germline, CDR1 SGHRS and CDR2 YFSETQ. With 7 bases removed from V and 5 bases from J, the gap between germline ends came to 15 bases. CDR3 coding DNA: TGCGCCAGCGCGGGTCAGGGCCGCGAGACCCAGTACTTC. It codes for CASAGQGRETQYF.

The chain joins TRBV20-1 to TRBJ1-2, with a possible D match to TRBD1 (6 bases). The CDR3 length is 13 residues. The germline CDR1 and CDR2 sequences are DFQATT and SNEGSKA (reference sequence). V was clipped by 3 bases and J by 4 bases, with 12 bases between them. The CDR3 bases are TGCAGTGCTAGTCCCCAACAGGGCTATGGCTACACCTTC. Translation gives CSASPQQGYGYTF.

This clonotype came up once. The chain links TRBV20-1 to TRBJ2-5; 8 bases fit TRBD2. The V gene's germline CDR1 is DFQATT and CDR2 SNEGSKA (reference sequence). The V segment lost 1 base and the J segment 7 bases; nucleotides outside the gene matches: 11. The CDR3 sequence is 15 residues long. The CDR3 bases are TGCAGTGCTAGAGTTACAGCGGGAGTAGTGGGGACCCAGTACTTC. It specifies CSARVTAGVVGTQYF.

This clonotype was observed a few times. The J gene is TRBJ1-1, the V gene TRBV11-2; the D is unclear. V lost 3 bases to trimming and J lost 0 bases, with 11 bases between them. Looked up from germline, CDR1 is SGHAT and CDR2 is FQNNGV. The CDR3 has 15 amino acids. CDR3: CASSLRTVLNTEAFF. CDR3 DNA: TGTGCCAGCAGCTTGAGGACGGTACTGAACACTGAAGCTTTCTTT.

In its sample, this clonotype was seen many times. CDR3 sequence reads: CASSHGVSSGNTIYF. Here the CDR3 DNA reads TGTGCCAGCAGCCACGGGGTTAGCTCTGGAAACACCATATATTTT. The gene calls are TRBV4-2 and TRBJ1-3; D is unresolved. Germline V gene data show CDR1 as LGHNA and CDR2 as YNFKEQ. This CDR3 is 15 amino acids long. Between the trimmed V and J ends, which lost 3 bases and 0 bases, there was a span of 9 bases.